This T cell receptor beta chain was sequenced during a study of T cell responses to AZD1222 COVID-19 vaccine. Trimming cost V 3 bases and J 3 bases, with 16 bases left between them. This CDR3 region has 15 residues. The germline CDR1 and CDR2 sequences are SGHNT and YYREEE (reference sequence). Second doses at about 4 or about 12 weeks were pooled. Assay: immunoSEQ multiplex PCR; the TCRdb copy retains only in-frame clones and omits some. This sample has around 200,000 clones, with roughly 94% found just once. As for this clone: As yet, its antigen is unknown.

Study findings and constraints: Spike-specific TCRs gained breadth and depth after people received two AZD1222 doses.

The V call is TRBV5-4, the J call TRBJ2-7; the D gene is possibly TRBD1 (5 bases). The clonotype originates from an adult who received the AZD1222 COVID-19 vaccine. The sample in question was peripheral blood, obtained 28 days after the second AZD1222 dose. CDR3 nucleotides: TGTGCCAGCAGCTGGGGCCCGACAGAAAACTACGAGCAGTACTTC. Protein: CASSWGPTENYEQYF.